Below, one T cell receptor (beta chain) is given with its context. The same CDR3 is also encoded by other DNA sequences in this sample. Libraries were prepared by immunoSEQ multiplex PCR; TCRdb keeps only in-frame clonotypes and omits some of them. The repertoire holds about 2.3 million clones, with 85% to 95% as singletons. These data come from a study of shared clonotypes between healthy human individuals. The CDR3 length is 12 residues. V gave up 6 bases and J gave up 1 base, with 6 bases separating them. Germline V CDR1 and CDR2: SNHLY, FYNNEI. Partitioning of CD4+ cells yielded a CD45RA+ naive subset and a CD45RA-negative memory subset.

Sequencing was performed on naive CD4+ T cells from PBMCs. The subset is: CD45RA+ positively selected. The V and J genes are TRBV2 and TRBJ1-2, with D perhaps TRBD1 (6 bases). The clonotype originates from a man aged 18 to 29 in good health. Some clones in this sample may be carry-over from other donors' samples. The CDR3, as DNA: TGTGCCAGCAGGGACAGTAACTATGGCTACACCTTC. This encodes CASRDSNYGYTF.